The text below deals with one T cell receptor beta chain. Its antigen remains unknown. From germline, CDR1 is MDHEN and CDR2 SYDVKM. The CDR3 has 16 amino acids. The germline V and J ends were trimmed by 3 bases and 0 bases, with 12 bases remaining between them. This sample was taken from a study of T cell responses to AZD1222 COVID-19 vaccine. The method was immunoSEQ multiplex PCR; TCRdb's version includes in-frame clones alone and lacks a portion of them. The sample lists approximately 120,000 clones, roughly 82% occurring once. Study results and caveats: Nearly half of spike-specific TCRs reportedly target unmutated variant regions.

Second-dose timings of about 4 or about 12 weeks were pooled. This TCR was recovered from an adult who received the AZD1222 COVID-19 vaccine. The specimen was peripheral blood, collected 28 days after the second AZD1222 dose. The chain couples TRBV28 to TRBJ1-5, with unresolved D. The CDR3 nucleotides are TGTGCCAGCAGTTTGTCGGGTGATTATAGCAATCAGCCCCAGCATTTT. Amino acids: CASSLSGDYSNQPQHF. Full variable domain (outside the CDR3, taken from reference TRBV28 and TRBJ1-5): DVKVTQSSRYLVKRTGEKVFLECVQDMDHENMFWYRQDPGLGLRLIYFSYDVKMKEKGDIPEGYSVSREKKERFSLILESASTNQTSMYLCASSLSGDYSNQPQHFGDGTRLSIL.